This TCR beta chain was profiled in a study of T-cell reconstitution after alpha-beta-depleted transplantation in children. Study-level findings and limits: Newly produced T cells mostly provided counts and TCRbeta diversity after one year, as hyperexpanded clones declined.

Library preparation (for TCRbeta) was performed with unique molecular identifiers. TCRdb re-derived calls from the PCR reads in MiXCR, one entry per CDR3 protein. The sample contains several thousand distinct CDR3 sequences, roughly 14% of which appear only once. CDR3 length: 12 residues. The germline V gene encodes CDR1 MNHNY and CDR2 SVGAGI (reference sequence). V was shortened by 3 bases and J by 6 bases, with 3 bases between the two germline ends. Within the sample, this clonotype is medium-sized. The antigen is not known. The sequencing here drew on PBMCs, taken before TCRalphabeta/CD19-depleted stem cell transplant. The sequence derives from a boy aged 5-17 years with acute lymphoblastic leukemia, due to receive a stem cell transplant. The chain has TRBV6-6 and TRBJ1-6, with D unresolved. As DNA, the CDR3 is TGTGCCAGCAGTTATTCTAATTCACCCCTCCACTTT. This codes for CASSYSNSPLHF.